The entry below gives a single T cell receptor beta chain sequence along with its context. The target antigen is unknown. This record comes from a study of T-cell memory formation after mild COVID-19. TCRdb reanalysed the 5' RACE reads using MiXCR and keeps one entry per CDR3 protein. The sample has 450,000 to 700,000 distinct CDR3 sequences, roughly 18% seen once; the top ten hold around 12%. General study findings and limits: Pre-infection memory showed some responding clones, and this suggested that cross-reactive memory joined.

The V end lost 6 bases, the J end lost 3 bases, and 15 bases lay between the germline ends. The CDR3 totals 14 residues. Germline V gives CDR1 SGHVS, CDR2 FNYEAQ. Sequenced material: PBMCs or a T cell subset sorted from them (not recorded which). The genes are TRBV7-6 and TRBJ2-7; D may be TRBD1 (6 bases). The sequence came from an adult woman who had mild COVID-19 (a few samples of this study predate the infection). Cell type and time point are not known. CDR3 sequence reads: CASSPGTTHYEQYF. The CDR3 bases are TGTGCCAGCAGTCCCGGGACAACTCACTACGAGCAGTACTTC.